This is a list of T cell receptor beta chains from one sample in a study of cytomegalovirus exposure and HLA in healthy donors. Only in-frame clones appear in the TCRdb table, and some are missing; sequencing was by immunoSEQ multiplex PCR. The sample yields 75,000 to 100,000 clones, under 85% seen once. The sequenced material came from PBMCs. These receptors were obtained from a female donor in good health and CMV-seropositive. Each CDR3 is given with its conserved first and last residue. The D gene is left open where the match is weak. A clone size is listed for some rows: how often the clone was seen (once, few, many), or a class if it is expanded.

d_gene | j_gene | v_gene | abundance | CDR3aa | CDR3nt
TRBD2 | TRBJ2-3 | TRBV4-1 | NA | CASSQEWLAGGAQYF | TGCGCCAGCAGCCAAGAATGGCTAGCGGGAGGTGCGCAGTATTTT
TRBD2 | TRBJ2-7 | TRBV7-2 | NA | CASSAGLFYEQYF | TGTGCCAGCAGCGCGGGACTATTCTACGAGCAGTACTTC
NA | TRBJ1-1 | TRBV6-6 | NA | CASSRVQGMNTEAFF | TGTGCCAGCAGCCGCGTCCAGGGGATGAACACTGAAGCTTTCTTT
TRBD1 | TRBJ1-4 | TRBV2 | NA | CASHGDRRDEKLFF | TGTGCCAGCCACGGGGACAGACGGGATGAAAAACTGTTTTTT
TRBD1 | TRBJ1-1 | TRBV6-4 | NA | CASSESGGGGANTEAFF | TGTGCCAGCAGTGAATCCGGTGGAGGGGGCGCGAACACTGAAGCTTTCTTT
NA | TRBJ1-3 | TRBV5-1 | NA | CASRPTGGYSGNTIYF | TGCGCCAGCAGGCCAACGGGGGGATACTCTGGAAACACCATATATTTT
TRBD1 | TRBJ2-2 | TRBV27 | NA | CASSPAPGQITGELFF | TGTGCCAGCAGCCCCGCCCCGGGACAGATTACCGGGGAGCTGTTTTTT
NA | TRBJ2-7 | TRBV30 | NA | CAWSVWQGRYEQYF | TGTGCCTGGAGTGTGTGGCAGGGTCGCTACGAGCAGTACTTC
NA | TRBJ2-2 | TRBV5-1 | few | CASKAGTNTGELLF | TGCGCCAGCAAGGCGGGAACGAACACCGGGGAGCTGCTTTTT
NA | TRBJ2-3 | TRBV7-6 | few | CASSLPTAPLAQPTDTQYF | TGTGCCAGCAGCCTCCCGACAGCCCCACTTGCTCAGCCCACAGATACGCAGTATTTT
NA | TRBJ2-7 | TRBV7-2 | NA | CASSPRQVHSYEQYF | TGTGCCAGCAGCCCAAGACAAGTCCACTCCTACGAGCAGTACTTC
NA | TRBJ1-2 | TRBV18 | once | CASSPPDSYGYTF | TGTGCCAGCTCACCACCGGACAGCTATGGCTACACCTTC
NA | TRBJ2-1 | TRBV6-6 | NA | CASSSRVSSYNEQFF | TGTGCCAGCAGCTCTCGGGTTAGCTCCTACAATGAGCAGTTCTTC
NA | TRBJ1-5 | TRBV21-1 | NA | CASIGQGKRNQPQHF | TGTGCCAGCATCGGGCAGGGGAAACGCAATCAGCCCCAGCATTTT